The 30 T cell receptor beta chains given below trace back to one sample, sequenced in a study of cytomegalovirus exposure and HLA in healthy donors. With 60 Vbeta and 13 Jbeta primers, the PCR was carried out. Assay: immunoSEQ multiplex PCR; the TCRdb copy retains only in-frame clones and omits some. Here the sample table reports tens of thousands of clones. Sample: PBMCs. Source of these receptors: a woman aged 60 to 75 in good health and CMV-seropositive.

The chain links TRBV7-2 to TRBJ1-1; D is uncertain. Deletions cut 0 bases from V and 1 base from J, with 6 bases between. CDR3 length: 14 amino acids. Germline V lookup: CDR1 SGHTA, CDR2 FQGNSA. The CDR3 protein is CASSLAPGNTEAFF. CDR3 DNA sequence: TGTGCCAGCAGCTTAGCCCCCGGGAACACTGAAGCTTTCTTT.

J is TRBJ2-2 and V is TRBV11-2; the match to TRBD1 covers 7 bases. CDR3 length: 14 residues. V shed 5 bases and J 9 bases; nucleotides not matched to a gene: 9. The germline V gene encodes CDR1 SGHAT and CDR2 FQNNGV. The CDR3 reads CASSIIQGYRELFF. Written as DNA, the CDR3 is TGTGCCAGCAGCATAATACAGGGGTACCGGGAGCTGTTTTTT.

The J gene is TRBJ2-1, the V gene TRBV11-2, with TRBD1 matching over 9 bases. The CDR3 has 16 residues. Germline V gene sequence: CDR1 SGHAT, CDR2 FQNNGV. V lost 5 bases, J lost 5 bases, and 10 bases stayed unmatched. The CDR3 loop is CASSPTDRGGDNEQFF. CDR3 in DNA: TGTGCCAGCAGCCCGACGGACAGGGGAGGGGACAATGAGCAGTTCTTC.

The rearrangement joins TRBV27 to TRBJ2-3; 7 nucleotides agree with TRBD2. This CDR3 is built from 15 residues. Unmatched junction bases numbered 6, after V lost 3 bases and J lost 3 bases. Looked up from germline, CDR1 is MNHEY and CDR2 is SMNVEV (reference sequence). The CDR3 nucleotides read TGTGCCAGCAGTTTTTGGGGGGGGAATACAGATACGCAGTATTTT. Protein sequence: CASSFWGGNTDTQYF.

CDR3 sequence (DNA): TGTGCCAGCAGTGTACAGGGGTACACTGAAGCTTTCTTT. It is translated as CASSVQGYTEAFF. V is TRBV6-1 and J is TRBJ1-1; TRBD1 agrees at 7 bases. The V gene's germline CDR1 is MNHNS and CDR2 SASEGT. J lost 3 bases, V lost 4 bases, and 2 bases had no gene match. The CDR3 length is 13 residues.

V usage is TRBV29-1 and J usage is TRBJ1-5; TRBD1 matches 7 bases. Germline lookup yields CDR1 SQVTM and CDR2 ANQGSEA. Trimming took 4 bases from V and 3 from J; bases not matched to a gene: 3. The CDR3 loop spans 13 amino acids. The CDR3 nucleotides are TGCAGCGTTGTCGACAGGGTCAATCAGCCCCAGCATTTT. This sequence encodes CSVVDRVNQPQHF.

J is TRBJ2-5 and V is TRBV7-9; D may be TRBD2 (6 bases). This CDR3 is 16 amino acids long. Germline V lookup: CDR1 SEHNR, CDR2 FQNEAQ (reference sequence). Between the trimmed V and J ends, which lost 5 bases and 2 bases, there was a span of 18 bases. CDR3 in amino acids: CASSRRGGGSQETQYF. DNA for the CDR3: TGTGCCAGCAGCCGTCGGGGAGGAGGTTCTCAAGAGACCCAGTACTTC.

CDR3 sequence reads: CASSVPSGGYNEQFF. Written as DNA, the CDR3 is TGTGCCAGCAGCGTACCTAGCGGGGGCTACAATGAGCAGTTCTTC. This rearrangement joins TRBV9 to TRBJ2-1, with TRBD2 identical over 10 bases. The junction had 1 base not matched to a gene; V was cut back by 1 base and J by 3 bases. CDR1 is SGDLS, CDR2 YYNGEE, per germline. The CDR3 length is 15 residues.

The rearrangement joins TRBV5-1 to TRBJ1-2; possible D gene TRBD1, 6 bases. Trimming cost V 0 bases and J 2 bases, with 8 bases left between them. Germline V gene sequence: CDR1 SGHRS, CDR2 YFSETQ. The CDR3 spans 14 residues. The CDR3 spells CASSLDRVNYGYTF. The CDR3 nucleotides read TGCGCCAGCAGCTTGGACAGGGTGAACTATGGCTACACCTTC.

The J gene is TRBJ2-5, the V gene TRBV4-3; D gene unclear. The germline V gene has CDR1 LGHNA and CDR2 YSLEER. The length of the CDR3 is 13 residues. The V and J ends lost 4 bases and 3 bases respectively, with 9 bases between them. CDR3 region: CASSLEAKETQYF. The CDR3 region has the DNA TGCGCCAGCAGCCTTGAAGCCAAAGAGACCCAGTACTTC.

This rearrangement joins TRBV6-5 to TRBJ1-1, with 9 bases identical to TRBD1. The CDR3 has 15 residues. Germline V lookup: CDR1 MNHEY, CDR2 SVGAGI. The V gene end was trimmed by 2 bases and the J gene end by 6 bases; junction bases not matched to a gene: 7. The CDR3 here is CASSYPGTGRPEAFF. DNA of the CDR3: TGTGCCAGCAGTTACCCTGGGACAGGGAGACCTGAAGCTTTCTTT.

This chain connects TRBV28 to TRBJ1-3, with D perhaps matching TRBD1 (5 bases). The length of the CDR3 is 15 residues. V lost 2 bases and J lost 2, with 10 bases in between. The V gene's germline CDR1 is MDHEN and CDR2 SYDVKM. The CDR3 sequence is CASSLDQGAGNTIYF. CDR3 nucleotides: TGTGCCAGCAGTTTAGATCAGGGTGCTGGAAACACCATATATTTT.

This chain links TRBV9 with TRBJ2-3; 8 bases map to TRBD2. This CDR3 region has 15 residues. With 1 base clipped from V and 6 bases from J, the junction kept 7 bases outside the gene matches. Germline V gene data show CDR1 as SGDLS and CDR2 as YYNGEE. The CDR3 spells CASSVNRGGSDTQYF. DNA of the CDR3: TGTGCCAGCAGCGTAAATCGGGGGGGCTCGGATACGCAGTATTTT.

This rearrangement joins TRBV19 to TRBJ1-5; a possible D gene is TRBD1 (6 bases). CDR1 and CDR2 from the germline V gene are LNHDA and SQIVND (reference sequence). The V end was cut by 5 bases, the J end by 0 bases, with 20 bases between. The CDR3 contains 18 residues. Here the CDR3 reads CASSSGQPRAYSNQPQHF. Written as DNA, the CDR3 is TGTGCCAGTAGTTCCGGACAGCCTCGGGCGTATAGCAATCAGCCCCAGCATTTT.

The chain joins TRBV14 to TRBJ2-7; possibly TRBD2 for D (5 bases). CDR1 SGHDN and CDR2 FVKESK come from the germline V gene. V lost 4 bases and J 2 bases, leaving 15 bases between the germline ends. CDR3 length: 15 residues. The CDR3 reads CASSLGIRGTYEQYF. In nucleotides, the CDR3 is TGTGCCAGCAGCCTCGGGATTCGAGGCACCTACGAGCAGTACTTC.

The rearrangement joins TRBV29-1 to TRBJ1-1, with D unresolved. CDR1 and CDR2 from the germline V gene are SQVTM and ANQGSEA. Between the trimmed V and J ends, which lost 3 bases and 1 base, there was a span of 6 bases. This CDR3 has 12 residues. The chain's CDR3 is CSVDEGNTEAFF. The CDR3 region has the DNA TGCAGCGTTGATGAGGGGAACACTGAAGCTTTCTTT.

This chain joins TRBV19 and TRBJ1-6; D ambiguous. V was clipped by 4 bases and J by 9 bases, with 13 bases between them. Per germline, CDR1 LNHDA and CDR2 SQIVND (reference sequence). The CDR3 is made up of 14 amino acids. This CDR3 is CASSTRESSSPLHF. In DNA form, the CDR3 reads TGTGCCAGTAGTACCCGGGAGTCAAGTTCACCCCTCCACTTT.

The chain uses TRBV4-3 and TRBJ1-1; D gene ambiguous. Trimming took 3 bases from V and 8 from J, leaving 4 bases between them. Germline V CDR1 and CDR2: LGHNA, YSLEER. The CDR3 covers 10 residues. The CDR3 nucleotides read TGCGCCAGCAGCCACCAGGAAGCTTTCTTT. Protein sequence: CASSHQEAFF.

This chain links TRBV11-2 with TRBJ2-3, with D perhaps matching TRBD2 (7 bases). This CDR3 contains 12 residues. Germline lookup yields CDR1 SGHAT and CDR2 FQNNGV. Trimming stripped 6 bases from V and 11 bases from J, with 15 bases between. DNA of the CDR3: TGTGCCAGCAGACTAGGGGGGGTGGGGCAGTATTTT. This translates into CASRLGGVGQYF.

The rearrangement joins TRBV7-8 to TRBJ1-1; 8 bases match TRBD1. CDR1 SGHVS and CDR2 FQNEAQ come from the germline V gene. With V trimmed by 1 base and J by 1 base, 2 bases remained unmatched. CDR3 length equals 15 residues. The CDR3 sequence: CASSLVGTGNTEAFF. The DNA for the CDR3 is TGTGCCAGCAGCTTAGTGGGGACAGGGAACACTGAAGCTTTCTTT.

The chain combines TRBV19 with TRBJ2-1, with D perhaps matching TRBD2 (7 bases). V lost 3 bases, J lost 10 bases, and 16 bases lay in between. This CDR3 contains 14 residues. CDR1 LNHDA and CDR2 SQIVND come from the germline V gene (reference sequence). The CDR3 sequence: CASSMGGAILEQFF. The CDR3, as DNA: TGTGCCAGTAGTATGGGGGGGGCAATCTTAGAGCAGTTCTTC.

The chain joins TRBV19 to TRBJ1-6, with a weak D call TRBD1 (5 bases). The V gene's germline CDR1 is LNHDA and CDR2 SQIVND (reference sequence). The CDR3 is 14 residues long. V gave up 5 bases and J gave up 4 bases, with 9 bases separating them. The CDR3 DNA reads TGTGCCAGTAGTGATGGACAATATAATTCACCCCTCCACTTT. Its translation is CASSDGQYNSPLHF.

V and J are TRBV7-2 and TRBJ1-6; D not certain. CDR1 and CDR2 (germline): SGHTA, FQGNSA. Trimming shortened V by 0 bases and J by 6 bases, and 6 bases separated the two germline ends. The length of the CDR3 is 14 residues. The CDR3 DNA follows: TGTGCCAGCAGCTTAGCTACTGCTAATTCACCCCTCCACTTT. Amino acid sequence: CASSLATANSPLHF.

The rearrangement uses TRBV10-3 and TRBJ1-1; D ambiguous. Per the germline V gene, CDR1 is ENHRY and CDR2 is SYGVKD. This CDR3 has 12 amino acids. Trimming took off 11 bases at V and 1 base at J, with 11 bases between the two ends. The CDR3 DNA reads TGTGCCGCCGGGGAGCGGAACACTGAAGCTTTCTTT. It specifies CAAGERNTEAFF.

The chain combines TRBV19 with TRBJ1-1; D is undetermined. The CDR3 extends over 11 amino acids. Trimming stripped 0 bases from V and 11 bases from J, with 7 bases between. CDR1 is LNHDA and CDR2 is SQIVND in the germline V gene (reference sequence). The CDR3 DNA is TGTGCCAGTAGTATAGACCTGACTGCTTTCTTT. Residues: CASSIDLTAFF.

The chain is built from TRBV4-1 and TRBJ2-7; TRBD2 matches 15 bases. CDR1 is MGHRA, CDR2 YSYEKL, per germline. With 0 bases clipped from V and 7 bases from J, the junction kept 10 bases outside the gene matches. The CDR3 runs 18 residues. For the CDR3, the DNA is TGCGCCAGCAGCCAAGACGGTGGGACTAGCGGGGGGTTGTGGGAGCAGTACTTC. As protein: CASSQDGGTSGGLWEQYF.

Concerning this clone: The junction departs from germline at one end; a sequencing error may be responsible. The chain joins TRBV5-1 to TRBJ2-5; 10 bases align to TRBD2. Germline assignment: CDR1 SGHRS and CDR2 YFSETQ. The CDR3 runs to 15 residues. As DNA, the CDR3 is TGCGCCAGCAGCTTGGGTAGCGGGGGGCAAGAGAACCAGTACTTC. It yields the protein CASSLGSGGQENQYF.

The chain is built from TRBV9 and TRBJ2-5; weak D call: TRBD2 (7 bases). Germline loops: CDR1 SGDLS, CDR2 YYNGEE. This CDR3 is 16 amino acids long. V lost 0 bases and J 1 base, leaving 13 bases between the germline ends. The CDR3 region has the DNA TGTGCCAGCAGCGTAGCGGGGGGCGCGCGCCAAGAGACCCAGTACTTC. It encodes CASSVAGGARQETQYF.

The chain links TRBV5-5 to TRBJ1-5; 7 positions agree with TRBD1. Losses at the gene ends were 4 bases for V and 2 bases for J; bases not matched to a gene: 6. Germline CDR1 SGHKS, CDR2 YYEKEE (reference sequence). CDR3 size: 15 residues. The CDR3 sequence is CASSRDDRGNQPQHF. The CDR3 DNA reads TGTGCCAGCAGCCGTGATGACAGGGGCAATCAGCCCCAGCATTTT.

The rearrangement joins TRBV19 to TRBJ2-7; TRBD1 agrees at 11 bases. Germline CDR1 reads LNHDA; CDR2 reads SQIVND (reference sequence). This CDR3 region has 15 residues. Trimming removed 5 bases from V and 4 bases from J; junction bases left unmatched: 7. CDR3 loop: CASSQIGQGAYEQYF. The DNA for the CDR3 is TGTGCCAGTAGTCAGATCGGACAGGGGGCTTACGAGCAGTACTTC.